Listed here are 32 T cell receptor beta chains from one sample, sequenced in a study of shared clonotypes between healthy human individuals. Generated by immunoSEQ multiplex PCR, the TCRdb table keeps only in-frame clones and is missing some. The data hold over 2 million clones, with just under 95% observed a single time. CD45RO-negative cells were positively selected for CCR7, leaving out terminally differentiated effector memory CD45RA+ cells. Sequencing was performed on naive CD8+ T cells sorted from blood. The origin of the receptors is a man aged 18 to 35 in good health.

The chain is built from TRBV6-5 and TRBJ2-4; 8 bases fit TRBD1. This CDR3 is 13 amino acids long. Germline CDR1 and CDR2: MNHEY and SVGAGI. V lost 5 bases, J lost 9 bases, and 6 bases stayed unmatched. CDR3 residues: CASSPQGGIIQYF. The CDR3 region has the DNA TGTGCCAGCAGTCCACAGGGGGGAATCATTCAGTACTTC.

V is TRBV4-1 and J is TRBJ2-3; 12 bases are a match to TRBD2. Trimming cost V 3 bases and J 8 bases; bases outside gene matches: 3. The CDR3 spans 14 residues. Looked up from germline, CDR1 is MGHRA and CDR2 is YSYEKL. Here the CDR3 DNA reads TGCGCCAGCAGCCAGACTAGCGGGAGCGGTACGCAGTATTTT. As protein: CASSQTSGSGTQYF.

The chain combines TRBV4-1 with TRBJ1-1; 10 bases fit TRBD1. Germline values: CDR1 MGHRA, CDR2 YSYEKL. The CDR3 covers 17 residues. The V gene end was trimmed by 4 bases and the J gene end by 1 base; junction bases not matched to a gene: 9. CDR3 residues: CASSLDPRDRGNTEAFF. The CDR3 DNA reads as TGCGCCAGCAGCCTCGACCCGAGGGACAGGGGGAACACTGAAGCTTTCTTT.

The J gene is TRBJ2-1, the V gene TRBV9; a possible D gene is TRBD2 (5 bases). Germline V lookup: CDR1 SGDLS, CDR2 YYNGEE. The V gene lost 3 bases and the J gene lost 0 bases, with 19 bases spanning the gap. The CDR3 runs to 18 residues. As DNA, the CDR3 is TGTGCCAGCAGCGAAAATACCGGGGTCCCTAGCTCCTACAATGAGCAGTTCTTC. This sequence encodes CASSENTGVPSSYNEQFF.

The chain has TRBV19 and TRBJ2-1, with TRBD2 identical over 13 bases. V was pared by 7 bases and J by 4 bases, with 4 bases of the junction left unmatched. Per germline, CDR1 LNHDA and CDR2 SQIVND (reference sequence). The CDR3 sequence is 15 residues long. CDR3 DNA: TGTGCCAGTAAAGGGACTAGCGGGGAGTACAATGAGCAGTTCTTC. The encoded protein is CASKGTSGEYNEQFF.

V is TRBV10-1 and J is TRBJ2-3, with D perhaps matching TRBD2 (6 bases). The CDR3 is made up of 14 amino acids. The germline V gene has CDR1 WNHNN and CDR2 SYGVQD (reference sequence). The V end was cut by 4 bases, the J end by 4 bases, with 12 bases between. CDR3 region: CASSVRREPDTQYF. CDR3 coding DNA: TGCGCCAGCAGTGTTCGGCGGGAACCAGATACGCAGTATTTT.

The chain couples TRBV2 to TRBJ1-5; D is possibly TRBD1 (5 bases). V lost 6 bases to trimming and J lost 5 bases, with 17 bases between them. The CDR3 runs to 15 residues. Germline CDR1 is SNHLY and CDR2 is FYNNEI. CDR3 loop: CASRVRGEGDQPQHF. The CDR3 DNA reads as TGTGCCAGCAGGGTACGGGGGGAAGGGGATCAGCCCCAGCATTTT.

The chain recombines TRBV9 with TRBJ2-7, with a weak D call TRBD1 (7 bases). V was cut by 0 bases and J by 3 bases, with 16 bases left in between. The CDR3 contains 16 residues. Germline CDR1 reads SGDLS; CDR2 reads YYNGEE. The CDR3 DNA sequence: TGTGCCAGCAGCGTAGGAGGAGGGGGCGGCGGCTACGAGCAGTACTTC. Translation: CASSVGGGGGGYEQYF.

The CDR3 here is CASSLGTGTVVYEQYF. The CDR3, as DNA: TGTGCCAGCAGCTTGGGTACCGGGACAGTGGTCTACGAGCAGTACTTC. V gene TRBV5-6 combines with J gene TRBJ2-7; 7 nucleotides agree with TRBD1. This CDR3 has 16 amino acids. Germline V lookup: CDR1 SGHDT, CDR2 YYEEEE. Trimming removed 0 bases from V and 3 bases from J; junction bases left unmatched: 9.

The chain links TRBV19 to TRBJ2-1; 9 bases fit TRBD2. From germline, CDR1 is LNHDA and CDR2 SQIVND (reference sequence). Losses at the gene ends were 6 bases for V and 5 bases for J; bases not matched to a gene: 2. The CDR3 length is 13 residues. The CDR3 DNA reads TGTGCCAGTAGCCTAGCGGGGAACAATGAGCAGTTCTTC. This translates into CASSLAGNNEQFF. The full variable domain, in which reference TRBV19 and TRBJ2-1 provide the parts outside the CDR3, is DGGITQSPKYLFRKEGQNVTLSCEQNLNHDAMYWYRQDPGQGLRLIYYSQIVNDFQKGDIAEGYSVSREKKESFPLTVTSAQKNPTAFYLCASSLAGNNEQFFGPGTRLTVL.

The chain employs TRBV2 and TRBJ2-1; no reliable D call. Trimming cost V 8 bases and J 3 bases, with 14 bases left between them. Germline values: CDR1 SNHLY, CDR2 FYNNEI. The CDR3 has 14 amino acids. CDR3 sequence: CASFEVGSYNEQFF. The CDR3, as DNA: TGTGCCAGCTTTGAGGTTGGTAGCTACAATGAGCAGTTCTTC.

This chain links TRBV5-1 with TRBJ2-7; 9 bases agree with TRBD2. Germline assignment: CDR1 SGHRS and CDR2 YFSETQ. The CDR3 is 17 residues long. The J segment lost 2 bases and the V segment lost 4 bases, leaving 13 bases of the junction unmatched. The CDR3 spells CASSPGIAGVGTYEQYF. The CDR3 DNA is TGCGCCAGCAGCCCGGGAATAGCGGGGGTAGGGACCTACGAGCAGTACTTC.

The chain joins TRBV12-5 to TRBJ2-7; perhaps TRBD2 as D (5 bases). This CDR3 comprises 13 residues. The V end was cut by 3 bases, the J end by 6 bases, with 12 bases between. In germline, CDR1 is LGHNT, CDR2 FRNRAP. CDR3 nucleotide sequence: TGTGCTAGTGGTTTATTCGGCCTAGCCGAGCAGTACTTC. This gives the protein CASGLFGLAEQYF.

As regards this clone: Other DNA variants within this sample encode the same CDR3. This chain connects TRBV5-1 to TRBJ2-7; 7 bases match TRBD1. This CDR3 is 15 amino acids long. Germline assignment: CDR1 SGHRS and CDR2 YFSETQ. The V and J ends lost 4 bases and 2 bases, in that order; junction bases with no gene match: 9. The CDR3 nucleotides are TGCGCCAGCAGCCCCAGTCCAGGGACAGCCTACGAGCAGTACTTC. This encodes CASSPSPGTAYEQYF.

In the case of this clone: Other DNA sequences from this sample encode an identical CDR3 as well. V is TRBV7-8 and J is TRBJ2-3; D is unclear. V lost 4 bases and J lost 6, with 8 bases in between. The germline CDR1 and CDR2 sequences are SGHVS and FQNEAQ. This CDR3 is built from 12 residues. CDR3 nucleotides: TGTGCCAGCAGCTCACCTGCCGATACGCAGTATTTT. Protein sequence: CASSSPADTQYF.

The rearrangement links TRBV5-5 to TRBJ2-2, with D unclear. With 4 bases removed from V and 1 base from J, the gap between germline ends came to 14 bases. The CDR3 loop spans 16 amino acids. Germline V gene data show CDR1 as SGHKS and CDR2 as YYEKEE (reference sequence). CDR3 sequence (DNA): TGTGCCAGCAGCAATACCCGTGACATGAACACCGGGGAGCTGTTTTTT. Amino acid sequence: CASSNTRDMNTGELFF. Variable domain in full (rest from reference TRBV5-5 and TRBJ2-2): DAGVTQSPTHLIKTRGQQVTLRCSPISGHKSVSWYQQVLGQGPQFIFQYYEKEERGRGNFPDRFSARQFPNYSSELNVNALLLGDSALYLCASSNTRDMNTGELFFGEGSRLTVL.

This clone was recorded once. V is TRBV28 and J is TRBJ1-6, with 7 bases aligning to TRBD1. V shed 6 bases and J 7 bases; nucleotides not matched to a gene: 9. Germline CDR1 is MDHEN and CDR2 is SYDVKM. CDR3 size: 15 residues. The CDR3 loop is CASRTSGTANSPLHF. The CDR3 coding sequence is TGTGCCAGCAGAACATCCGGGACAGCAAATTCACCCCTCCACTTT.

The genes are TRBV6-1 and TRBJ1-2; 8 bases are shared with TRBD1. Germline assignment: CDR1 MNHNS and CDR2 SASEGT. The CDR3 is made up of 15 amino acids. V shed 3 bases and J 1 base; nucleotides not matched to a gene: 4. The CDR3 nucleotides are TGTGCCAGCAGTGAGAGGACAGGGCTTAACTATGGCTACACCTTC. Amino acids: CASSERTGLNYGYTF.

Regarding this clone: Other DNA sequences in this specimen translate into the identical CDR3. This CDR3 reads CASRGAWGYTF. The CDR3 DNA reads TGTGCCAGCAGAGGGGCGTGGGGCTACACCTTC. This chain joins TRBV2 and TRBJ1-2; D is perhaps TRBD1 (5 bases). This CDR3 comprises 11 residues. The ends were cut back, 6 bases at V and 8 bases at J, with 10 bases in the middle. CDR1 is SNHLY and CDR2 is FYNNEI in the germline V gene. The full variable domain, its missing parts supplied by reference TRBV2 and TRBJ1-2, is EPEVTQTPSHQVTQMGQEVILRCVPISNHLYFYWYRQILGQKVEFLVSFYNNEISEKSEIFDDQFSVERPDGSNFTLKIRSTKLEDSAMYFCASRGAWGYTFGSGTRLTVV.

The J gene is TRBJ1-1, the V gene TRBV19; TRBD1 is a possible D gene (6 bases). CDR3 length: 16 amino acids. CDR1 and CDR2 from the germline V gene are LNHDA and SQIVND (reference sequence). V was pared by 1 base and J by 1 base, with 13 bases between. Written as DNA, the CDR3 is TGTGCCAGTAGTATAGTTGGAGGGGGACAGAACACTGAAGCTTTCTTT. This translates into CASSIVGGGQNTEAFF.

The chain carries TRBV7-3 and TRBJ1-1; weak D call: TRBD1 (6 bases). The V gene's germline CDR1 is SGHTA and CDR2 FQGTGA. Deletions cut 8 bases from V and 2 bases from J, with 12 bases between. CDR3 length: 13 residues. This CDR3 is CASSIGGNTEAFF. As DNA, the CDR3 is TGTGCCAGCTCAATAGGGGGTAACACTGAAGCTTTCTTT.

This rearrangement joins TRBV30 to TRBJ2-5; 7 bases agree with TRBD2. Trimming took 4 bases from V and 5 from J; bases not matched to a gene: 10. There are 14 residues in the CDR3. The germline V gene encodes CDR1 GTSNPN and CDR2 SVGIG (reference sequence). The DNA of the CDR3 is TGTGCCTGGATTGCGGGGGTTGGGACGGAGACCCAGTACTTC. Encoded protein: CAWIAGVGTETQYF.

The V call is TRBV27, the J call TRBJ2-7, with TRBD1 matching 10 bases. After removal of 6 bases from V and 1 base from J, the junction contained 3 bases not matched to a gene. Looked up from germline, CDR1 is MNHEY and CDR2 is SMNVEV (reference sequence). This CDR3 is 14 amino acids long. CDR3 nucleotide sequence: TGTGCCAGCAGCAGGGACAGGGGATCCTACGAGCAGTACTTC. This translates into CASSRDRGSYEQYF.

The rearrangement joins TRBV7-9 to TRBJ2-3, with D unclear. The CDR3 loop spans 14 amino acids. V gave up 4 bases and J gave up 0 bases, with 8 bases separating them. The germline gives CDR1 SEHNR, CDR2 FQNEAQ (reference sequence). The CDR3 reads CASSSVDSTDTQYF. The CDR3 region has the DNA TGTGCCAGCAGCTCCGTCGACAGCACAGATACGCAGTATTTT.

V usage is TRBV6-5 and J usage is TRBJ2-6; TRBD2 might be the D (6 bases). CDR3 length: 15 residues. Between the trimmed V and J ends, which lost 5 bases and 4 bases, there was a span of 12 bases. Germline loops: CDR1 MNHEY, CDR2 SVGAGI. The CDR3 reads CASSNTSSGANVLTF. The CDR3 DNA is TGTGCCAGCAGTAACACTAGCTCCGGGGCCAACGTCCTGACTTTC.

A note on this clone: This specimen includes other DNA sequences encoding the same CDR3. The chain has TRBV5-1 and TRBJ2-7; possible D gene TRBD1, 6 bases. Trimming stripped 0 bases from V and 3 bases from J, with 10 bases between. CDR1 and CDR2 from the germline V gene are SGHRS and YFSETQ. The CDR3 spans 14 residues. DNA of the CDR3: TGCGCCAGCAGCTTGGGAGGGGGTTACTACGAGCAGTACTTC. Amino acids: CASSLGGGYYEQYF.

The rearrangement joins TRBV11-2 to TRBJ2-4; TRBD2 might be the D (5 bases). Germline values: CDR1 SGHAT, CDR2 FQNNGV. CDR3 length equals 14 residues. The ends were cut back, 1 base at V and 8 bases at J, with 12 bases in the middle. The CDR3: CASSLGGYLDIQYF. The DNA for the CDR3 is TGTGCCAGCAGCTTAGGAGGGTACTTAGACATTCAGTACTTC.

This clone occurred a few times. V is TRBV9 and J is TRBJ1-1; weak D call: TRBD1 (6 bases). Germline CDR1 SGDLS, CDR2 YYNGEE. V dropped 2 bases and J dropped 6 bases, with 14 bases sitting between them. The CDR3 is made up of 14 amino acids. CDR3 sequence reads: CASSVQAGAPEAFF. The CDR3 nucleotides read TGTGCCAGCAGCGTGCAGGCAGGGGCCCCTGAAGCTTTCTTT.

J is TRBJ1-4 and V is TRBV2; D unclear. Germline V gene sequence: CDR1 SNHLY, CDR2 FYNNEI. Deletions cut 6 bases from V and 3 bases from J, with 5 bases between. The CDR3 totals 12 residues. The CDR3 nucleotides are TGTGCCAGCAGGGGGTCTAATGAAAAACTGTTTTTT. This sequence encodes CASRGSNEKLFF.

The rearrangement joins TRBV7-9 to TRBJ2-7, with 9 bases matching TRBD1. The CDR3 totals 16 residues. Germline CDR1 SEHNR, CDR2 FQNEAQ (reference sequence). Losses at the gene ends were 1 base for V and 2 bases for J; bases not matched to a gene: 6. CDR3 nucleotides: TGTGCCAGCAGCTTAGGGGGGACAGGGAGCACCTACGAGCAGTACTTC. Its protein product is CASSLGGTGSTYEQYF.

To note about this clone: The junction does not match germline at one end; this may be a read error. CDR3 sequence: CAISLAGSETGELFF. CDR3 DNA sequence: TGTGCAATCAGTTTGGCGGGGTCAGAGACCGGGGAGCTGTTTTTT. The chain has TRBV10-3 and TRBJ2-2; possibly TRBD2 for D (6 bases). Germline V CDR1 and CDR2: ENHRY, SYGVKD. The CDR3 extends over 15 amino acids.

CDR3 bases: TGTGCCACCAGCAGAGGACAGCAGGATCAAGAGACCCAGTACTTC. Amino acids: CATSRGQQDQETQYF. The V gene is TRBV15, the J gene TRBJ2-5, with D possibly TRBD1 on 5 matching bases. This CDR3 comprises 15 residues. Germline V gene sequence: CDR1 LNHNV, CDR2 YYDKDF (reference sequence). With 1 base removed from V and 2 bases from J, the gap between germline ends came to 11 bases.